Each of the 6 T cell receptor beta chains below was sequenced from the same sample in a study of cytomegalovirus exposure and HLA in healthy donors. The PCR used 60 Vbeta and 13 Jbeta primers. Data came from immunoSEQ multiplex PCR; TCRdb stores just in-frame clones and leaves some out. The data contain around 150,000 clones, around 77% of them seen just once; the ten biggest clones take up about 4.3%. The sequenced sample consisted of PBMCs. The receptors originated from a man aged 25-45 years in good health.

The chain recombines TRBV4-3 with TRBJ1-6, with D possibly being TRBD1 (6 bases). The germline gives CDR1 LGHNA, CDR2 YSLEER. The V end was cut by 0 bases, the J end by 6 bases, with 12 bases between. CDR3 length: 16 amino acids. The CDR3 DNA is TGCGCCAGCAGCCAAGAAGACAACAGGGTTAATTCACCCCTCCACTTT. Protein: CASSQEDNRVNSPLHF.

This clone was picked up a small number of times. The rearrangement joins TRBV7-8 to TRBJ2-7; D remains ambiguous. The CDR3 loop spans 15 amino acids. Trimming took off 4 bases at V and 3 bases at J, with 16 bases between the two ends. The germline V gene has CDR1 SGHVS and CDR2 FQNEAQ. The CDR3 sequence is CASSYLSEANYEQYF. The CDR3 DNA is TGTGCCAGCAGCTACTTGTCCGAGGCTAACTACGAGCAGTACTTC.

As DNA, the CDR3 is TGTGCCAGCAGCTCCCCCCAGGCTCCTGGAAACACCATATATTTT. Its translation is CASSSPQAPGNTIYF. The V gene is TRBV7-9, the J gene TRBJ1-3; D not resolved. CDR1 is SEHNR, CDR2 FQNEAQ, per germline (reference sequence). V gave up 4 bases and J gave up 2 bases, with 12 bases separating them. The CDR3 has 15 amino acids. Supplemented by reference TRBV7-9 and TRBJ1-3, the full variable domain reads DTGVSQNPRHKITKRGQNVTFRCDPISEHNRLYWYRQTLGQGPEFLTYFQNEAQLEKSRLLSDRFSAERPKGSFSTLEIQRTEQGDSAMYLCASSSPQAPGNTIYFGEGSWLTVV.

The rearrangement joins TRBV19 to TRBJ2-1; 12 bases are shared with TRBD2. The CDR3 has 15 residues. CDR1 and CDR2 (germline): LNHDA, SQIVND (reference sequence). The V and J ends lost 6 bases and 7 bases, in that order; junction bases with no gene match: 7. The CDR3 spells CASSQTSGSLNEQFF. In nucleotides, the CDR3 is TGTGCCAGTAGCCAGACTAGCGGGAGCTTAAATGAGCAGTTCTTC.

The CDR3 nucleotides are TGTGCCAGCAGCTTAGCTGGGGGGGTAGGGGCCTACGAGCAGTACTTC. Residues: CASSLAGGVGAYEQYF. This chain links TRBV11-2 with TRBJ2-7; TRBD2 agrees at 7 bases. The germline V gene encodes CDR1 SGHAT and CDR2 FQNNGV. CDR3 length: 16 amino acids. After removal of 1 base from V and 2 bases from J, the junction contained 8 bases not matched to a gene.

The chain employs TRBV5-1 and TRBJ2-7; 8 nucleotides match TRBD1. Looked up from germline, CDR1 is SGHRS and CDR2 is YFSETQ. The CDR3 spans 12 residues. Losses at the gene ends were 4 bases for V and 5 bases for J; bases not matched to a gene: 2. Written as DNA, the CDR3 is TGCGCCAGCAGCATGACAGGGGACGAGCAGTACTTC. It codes for CASSMTGDEQYF.